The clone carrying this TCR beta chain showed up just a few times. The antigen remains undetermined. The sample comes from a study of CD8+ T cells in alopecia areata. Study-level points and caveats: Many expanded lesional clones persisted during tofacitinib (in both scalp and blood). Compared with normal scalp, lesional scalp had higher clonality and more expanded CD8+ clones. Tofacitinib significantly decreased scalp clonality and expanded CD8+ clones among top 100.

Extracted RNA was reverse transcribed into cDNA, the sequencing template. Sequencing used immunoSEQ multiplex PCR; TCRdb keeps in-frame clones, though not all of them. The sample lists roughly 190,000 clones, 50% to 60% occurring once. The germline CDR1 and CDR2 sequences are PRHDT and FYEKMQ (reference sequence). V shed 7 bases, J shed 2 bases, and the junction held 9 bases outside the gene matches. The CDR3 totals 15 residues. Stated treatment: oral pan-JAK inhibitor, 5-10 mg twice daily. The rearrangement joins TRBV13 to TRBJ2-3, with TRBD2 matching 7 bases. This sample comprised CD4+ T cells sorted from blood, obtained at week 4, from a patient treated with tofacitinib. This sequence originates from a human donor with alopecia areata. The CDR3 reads CASIRSGKVTDTQYF. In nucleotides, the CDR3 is TGTGCCAGCATCAGGAGCGGGAAGGTCACAGATACGCAGTATTTT.